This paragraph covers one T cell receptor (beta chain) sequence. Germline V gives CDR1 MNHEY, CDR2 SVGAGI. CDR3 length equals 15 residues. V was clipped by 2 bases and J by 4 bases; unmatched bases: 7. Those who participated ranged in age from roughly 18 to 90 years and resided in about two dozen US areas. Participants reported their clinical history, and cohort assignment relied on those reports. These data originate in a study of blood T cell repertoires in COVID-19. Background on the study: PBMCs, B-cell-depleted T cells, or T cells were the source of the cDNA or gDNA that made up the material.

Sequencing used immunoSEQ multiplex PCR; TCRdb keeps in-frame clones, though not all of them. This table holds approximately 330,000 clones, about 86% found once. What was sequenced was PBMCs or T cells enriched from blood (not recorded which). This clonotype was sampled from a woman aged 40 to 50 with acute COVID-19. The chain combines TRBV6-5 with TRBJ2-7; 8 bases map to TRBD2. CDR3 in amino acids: CASSYGTSGGYEQYF. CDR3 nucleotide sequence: TGTGCCAGCAGTTACGGAACTAGCGGAGGGTACGAGCAGTACTTC.